This T cell receptor (beta chain) was documented in a study of Ad26.COV2.S vaccination and SARS-CoV-2 variants. On the study more broadly: Donor was assigned to the Ad26.COV2.S arm of trial COV1001. Dosing was one shot or two shots 56 days apart.

Stated treatment: about 20 received Ad26.COV2.S at low or high dose, single or two shots; 5 received placebo; per-sample allocation not given. Collection of the samples took place on day 63 after the first injection of vaccine or placebo. In Boston, the donor was an adult between 18-55 years of age. Ad26 vector vaccine expressed Wuhan-strain SARS-CoV-2 spike. Germline lookup yields CDR1 SGHDT and CDR2 YYEEEE. The CDR3 totals 14 residues. Between the trimmed V and J ends, which lost 0 bases and 4 bases, there was a span of 8 bases. TCRdb's table, derived via immunoSEQ multiplex PCR, lists solely in-frame clones and lacks some. The table shows about 480,000 clones, with roughly 89% occurring only once.

The TCR sequence derives from a person aged 18-60 years who received the Ad26.COV2.S COVID-19 vaccine or a placebo. The chain couples TRBV5-6 to TRBJ1-5, with a tentative D call TRBD1 (5 bases). The input for sequencing was peripheral blood, taken in a trial of Ad26.COV2.S vaccine versus placebo. CDR3 bases: TGTGCCAGCAGCTTGGTCGGGGGGAATCAGCCCCAGCATTTT. Translation: CASSLVGGNQPQHF.